The next 2 T cell receptor beta chains were all read from a single sample in a study of cytomegalovirus exposure and HLA in healthy donors. With 60 Vbeta and 13 Jbeta primers, the PCR was carried out. Method: immunoSEQ multiplex PCR; TCRdb's copy keeps in-frame clones and lacks some. The table lists tens of thousands of clones, roughly 80% of them singletons. Sequences were obtained from PBMCs. The receptor source for this set is a woman aged 40 to 55 in good health and CMV-seropositive.

This chain links TRBV27 with TRBJ1-2, with 10 positions matching TRBD1. V was pared by 10 bases and J by 5 bases, with 7 bases of the junction left unmatched. CDR1 and CDR2 from the germline V gene are MNHEY and SMNVEV (reference sequence). CDR3 size: 13 residues. The CDR3 nucleotides are TGTGCCACCAAGAGGACAGGGGGATATGGCTACACCTTC. Protein: CATKRTGGYGYTF.

This chain links TRBV7-5 with TRBJ2-7; the table gives TRBD1 as D, unverified against the DNA. TRBV7-5 is labeled a pseudogene. The CDR3 covers 17 residues. CDR3 protein: CARSRNPGDSVSYEQYF. CDR3 sequence (DNA): TGTGCCAGAAGCCGTAACCCTGGAGACAGCGTCTCCTACGAGCAGTACTTC.